This T cell receptor beta chain was identified in a study of cytomegalovirus exposure and HLA in healthy donors. In the PCR, 60 Vbeta and 13 Jbeta primers were used. Repertoires were generated with immunoSEQ multiplex PCR, while TCRdb's copy carries only in-frame clones and drops some. The data hold tens of thousands of clones, with about 77% observed a single time. CDR3 length equals 16 residues. Germline loops: CDR1 SEHNR, CDR2 FQNEAQ (reference sequence). Study results and caveats: Associated with cytomegalovirus, according to the listing, were some 150 TCR beta chains. Later analysis demonstrated an association between a missense DCLRE1C variant and TCR beta V- and J-gene trimming.

This clone turned up a few times. Its specificity is unknown. The junction departs from the called germline gene at one end, perhaps through a read error. The chain employs TRBV7-9 and TRBJ2-1; TRBD1 matches 9 bases. The sequencing sample was made of PBMCs. The TCR sequence derives from a man aged 60 to 69 in good health and CMV-seronegative. CDR3 amino acids: CSSSEGSGTGWNEQFF. The CDR3 DNA sequence: TGTTCCAGCAGCGAAGGGTCGGGGACAGGGTGGAATGAGCAGTTCTTC.